This is a list of T cell receptor beta chains from one sample in a study of shared clonotypes between healthy human individuals. Repertoires were generated with immunoSEQ multiplex PCR, while TCRdb's copy carries only in-frame clones and drops some. The sample has about 2 million clones, 85% to 95% seen once. Sequenced: naive CD4+ T cells sorted from blood. Receptors originate from a man aged 18 to 35 in good health. Both conserved end residues are part of each CDR3. Where a row states a size, it is once, few, many or the class of an expanded clone; other rows omit it.

size,length,V,CDR3
NA,12,TRBV18,CASSEKVYEQYF
NA,16,TRBV12-5,CASGLGDRGQHQPQHF
NA,16,TRBV5-1,CASSSMPAGAKNIQYF
NA,13,TRBV7-2,CASSLGVYQPQHF
NA,14,TRBV19,CATREQASNQPQHF
NA,13,TRBV19,CASSGQLNTEAFF
NA,12,TRBV30,CAWRVGDRGEYF
NA,15,TRBV7-2,CASSPRQGEYSAQYF
NA,16,TRBV7-9,CASSITSGGPPYEQYF
NA,14,TRBV6-6,CASRRGGHTDTQYF
NA,12,TRBV30,CAWVSFGGEAFF
NA,12,TRBV6-5,CASRTDADIQYF
NA,15,TRBV5-4,CASSFGGLSSYEQYF
NA,14,TRBV6-6,CASRFTGQNSPLHF
NA,13,TRBV28,CASHRGVNSPLHF
NA,14,TRBV7-2,CASSSDWSTDTQYF
once,13,TRBV30,CAWSARRGGGYTF
NA,13,TRBV6-1,CASSGSSNQPQHF
NA,16,TRBV5-4,CASSLAGTAMNTEAFF
NA,14,TRBV7-9,CASSTTTSTDTQYF
once,14,TRBV30,CAWREAGDTDTQYF
NA,18,TRBV2,CASSEDVPGPRGPYEQYF
NA,20,TRBV4-3,CASSQEAPKTGRSYNSPLHF
NA,15,TRBV5-1,CASSLESRGNTEAFF
NA,13,TRBV30,CAWSVSLGIKQYF
NA,15,TRBV4-1,CASSPRDRGPYEQYF
NA,13,TRBV2,CASKGQGNQPQHF
NA,12,TRBV5-5,CASSDRGNEQYF
NA,9,TRBV10-1,CATLPEAFF
NA,17,TRBV5-1,CASSRGLAGVRTDTQYF
NA,12,TRBV6-1,CASSEISETQYF
once,17,TRBV7-9,CASSRLAGGPGKETQYF
once,15,TRBV27,CASSLGGGFDNEQFF
NA,16,TRBV9,CASSVTAASGNNEQFF
NA,14,TRBV6-5,CASSYRGSGNTIYF
NA,12,TRBV28,CASSDYRDGYTF
NA,15,TRBV7-9,CASSLDGGGNSPLHF
NA,12,TRBV5-1,CASSLTTGELFF
NA,14,TRBV27,CASSFQRDTGELFF
NA,16,TRBV10-3,CAISEKGTAGMTGYTF
few,15,TRBV30,CAWTQGQFYNSPLHF
NA,17,TRBV10-2,CASSEIGQGVWGNTIYF
once,15,TRBV7-9,CASSPSSGAVYGYTF
NA,14,TRBV7-2,CASSPDRGPYEQYF
NA,16,TRBV30,CAWSDAPGQKNQPQHF
NA,13,TRBV7-2,CASSSDGAYEQYF
once,15,TRBV11-3,CASSLGGSSGNTIYF
NA,15,TRBV5-1,CASRATGLPRETQYF
NA,17,TRBV11-3,CASSLNGLAVSTDTQYF
NA,15,TRBV9,CASSVEGTPQETQYF
once,13,TRBV27,CASSSLGGNEQFF
NA,13,TRBV6-5,CASGATENQPQHF
NA,15,TRBV7-9,CASSRQGQPTGELFF